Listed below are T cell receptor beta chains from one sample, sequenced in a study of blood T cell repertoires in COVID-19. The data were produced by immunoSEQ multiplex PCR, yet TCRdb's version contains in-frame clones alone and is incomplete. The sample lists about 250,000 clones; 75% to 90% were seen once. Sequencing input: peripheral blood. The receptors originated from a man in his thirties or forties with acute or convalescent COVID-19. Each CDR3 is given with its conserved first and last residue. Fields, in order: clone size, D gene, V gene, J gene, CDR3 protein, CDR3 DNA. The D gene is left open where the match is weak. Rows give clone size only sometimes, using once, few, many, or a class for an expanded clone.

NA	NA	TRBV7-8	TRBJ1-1	CASSRLTRNTEAFF	TGTGCCAGCAGCCGTCTAACCCGAAACACTGAAGCTTTCTTT
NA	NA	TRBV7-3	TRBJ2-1	CASSLNSWGQQFF	TGTGCCAGCAGCTTAAACTCCTGGGGCCAGCAGTTCTTC
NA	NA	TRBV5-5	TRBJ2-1	CASTLGGPVNEQFF	TGTGCCAGCACCCTAGGAGGGCCGGTTAATGAGCAGTTCTTC
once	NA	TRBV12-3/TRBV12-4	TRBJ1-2	CASGGNYGYTF	TGTGCCAGCGGGGGCAACTATGGCTACACCTTC
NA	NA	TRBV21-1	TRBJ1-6	CASSKVQGVSNSPLHF	TGTGCCAGCAGCAAAGTACAGGGGGTAAGCAATTCACCCCTCCACTTT
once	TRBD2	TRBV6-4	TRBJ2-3	CASSGGSGSTDTQYF	TGTGCCAGCAGTGGTGGTAGCGGGAGTACAGATACGCAGTATTTT
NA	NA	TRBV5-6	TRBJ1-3	CASSRRSSGNTIYF	TGTGCCAGCAGCCGTAGGAGCTCTGGAAACACCATATATTTT
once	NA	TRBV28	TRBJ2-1	CASSSPGLSYNEQFF	TGTGCCAGCAGTTCCCCGGGACTTTCCTACAATGAGCAGTTCTTC
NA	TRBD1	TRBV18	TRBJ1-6	CASSPRTGYNSPLHF	TGTGCCAGCTCCCCAAGGACAGGATATAATTCACCCCTCCACTTT
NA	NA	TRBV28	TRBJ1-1	CASSLHSGGNTEAFF	TGTGCCAGCAGTTTGCATTCGGGGGGGAACACTGAAGCTTTCTTT
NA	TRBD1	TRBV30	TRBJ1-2	CAWSAGTGMFSYTF	TGTGCCTGGAGTGCGGGGACAGGGATGTTCAGCTACACCTTC
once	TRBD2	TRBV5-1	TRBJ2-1	CASSLIAGSYNEQFF	TGCGCCAGCAGCTTGATAGCGGGCTCCTACAATGAGCAGTTCTTC
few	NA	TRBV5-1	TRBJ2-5	CASSLASRETQYF	TGCGCCAGCAGCCTGGCATCCAGGGAGACCCAGTACTTC
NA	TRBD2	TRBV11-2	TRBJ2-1	CASSLRGGFNNEQFF	TGTGCCAGCAGCTTGCGGGGGGGGTTTAACAATGAGCAGTTCTTC
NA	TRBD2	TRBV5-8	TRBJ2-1	CASRLLAETYNEQFF	TGTGCCAGCAGATTACTAGCGGAGACCTACAATGAGCAGTTCTTC
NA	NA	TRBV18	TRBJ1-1	CASSPLVGTEAFF	TGTGCCAGCTCACCCCTAGTCGGAACTGAAGCTTTCTTT
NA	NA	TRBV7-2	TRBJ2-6	CASSLAPQGKSNVLTF	TGTGCCAGCAGCTTAGCGCCCCAGGGTAAGTCCAACGTCCTGACTTTC
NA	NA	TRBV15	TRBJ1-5	CATSRRGPNQPQHF	TGTGCCACCAGCAGAAGAGGGCCCAATCAGCCCCAGCATTTT
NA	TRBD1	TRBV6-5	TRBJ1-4	CASSTGDVNEKLFF	TGTGCCAGCAGTACAGGGGACGTAAATGAAAAACTGTTTTTT
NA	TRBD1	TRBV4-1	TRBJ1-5	CASSQERSYRGYQPQHF	TGCGCCAGCAGCCAAGAGCGTTCCTACAGGGGGTATCAGCCCCAGCATTTT
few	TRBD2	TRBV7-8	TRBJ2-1	CASSLSLAGGLYNEQFF	TGTGCCAGCAGCTTAAGTCTAGCGGGGGGACTATACAATGAGCAGTTCTTC
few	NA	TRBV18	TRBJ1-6	CASSPAQRNSPLHF	TGTGCCAGCTCACCTGCACAGAGAAATTCACCCCTCCACTTT
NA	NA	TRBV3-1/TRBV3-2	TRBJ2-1	CASSTGLRGLHLNEQFF	TGTGCCAGCAGCACAGGCCTTCGGGGACTCCACCTCAATGAGCAGTTCTTC
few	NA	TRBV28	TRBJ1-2	CASYFSLSYGYTF	TGTGCCAGCTACTTTTCCTTATCCTATGGCTACACCTTC